A single sample gave rise to the 22 T cell receptor beta chains below, sequenced in a study of control samples from healthy donors and cancer patients. Profiled with immunoSEQ multiplex PCR; TCRdb holds only in-frame clones, not every one. The data show around 72,000 clones, about 80% seen once. Sequencing was carried out using blood. These receptors originate from a man aged 45-65 years in good health.

The chain links TRBV5-1 to TRBJ1-1; possible D gene TRBD1, 5 bases. The germline V and J ends were trimmed by 0 bases and 0 bases, with 9 bases remaining between them. The germline V gene encodes CDR1 SGHRS and CDR2 YFSETQ. The CDR3 is 15 amino acids. As DNA, the CDR3 is TGCGCCAGCAGCTTGGCAGGGCACTTGAACACTGAAGCTTTCTTT. This sequence encodes CASSLAGHLNTEAFF.

V usage is TRBV7-9 and J usage is TRBJ2-1; TRBD2 matches 9 bases. V lost 1 base, J lost 6 bases, and 4 bases stayed unmatched. CDR1 is SEHNR, CDR2 FQNEAQ, per germline (reference sequence). The CDR3 length is 15 residues. CDR3 in DNA: TGTGCCAGCAGCTTAGGACTAGCGGAGATCAATGAGCAGTTCTTC. Its translation is CASSLGLAEINEQFF.

V gene TRBV28 combines with J gene TRBJ2-1, with 9 bases that match TRBD1. The CDR3 is 15 amino acids. The V segment lost 2 bases and the J segment 1 base; nucleotides outside the gene matches: 0. Germline assignment: CDR1 MDHEN and CDR2 SYDVKM. In DNA, the CDR3 is TGTGCCAGCAGTTTAGACAGGGGGTCCTACAATGAGCAGTTCTTC. It translates to CASSLDRGSYNEQFF.

The chain joins TRBV4-2 to TRBJ2-2; 10 bases are shared with TRBD2. The junction had 12 bases not matched to a gene; V was cut back by 4 bases and J by 7 bases. CDR3 length: 17 amino acids. Germline V CDR1 and CDR2: LGHNA, YNFKEQ. CDR3 in DNA: TGTGCCAGCAGCCTTATTGGAGATAGCGGGAGGTACGGGGAGCTGTTTTTT. Its protein product is CASSLIGDSGRYGELFF.

V gene TRBV7-2 combines with J gene TRBJ2-1; D remains unclear. The CDR3 covers 12 residues. Germline V gene data show CDR1 as SGHTA and CDR2 as FQGNSA. Between the trimmed V and J ends, which lost 4 bases and 6 bases, there was a span of 7 bases. In DNA, the CDR3 is TGTGCCAGCAGCTCACAGCTCAATGAGCAGTTCTTC. Translated: CASSSQLNEQFF.

As DNA, the CDR3 is TGTGCCAGCAGCCCTGGGGGTAGCACAGATACGCAGTATTTT. This sequence encodes CASSPGGSTDTQYF. The chain couples TRBV11-2 to TRBJ2-3; possibly TRBD1 or TRBD2 for D (5 bases each). In germline, CDR1 is SGHAT, CDR2 FQNNGV. This CDR3 contains 14 residues. V lost 5 bases and J 0 bases, leaving 9 bases between the germline ends.

This chain joins TRBV7-9 and TRBJ1-4, with a possible D match to TRBD1 (6 bases). V dropped 5 bases and J dropped 4 bases, with 11 bases sitting between them. Germline CDR1 SEHNR, CDR2 FQNEAQ (reference sequence). The CDR3 consists of 14 residues. The CDR3, as DNA: TGTGCCAGCAGCCGGGACACCCGTAATGAAAAACTGTTTTTT. Translated: CASSRDTRNEKLFF.

The sample holds a few counts of this clone. CDR3 sequence: CASSLAGLSTNEQYF. The CDR3 nucleotides read TGTGCCAGCAGCTTAGCGGGACTGTCCACAAACGAGCAGTACTTC. V usage is TRBV7-2 and J usage is TRBJ2-7; possible D gene TRBD2, 6 bases. The germline gives CDR1 SGHTA, CDR2 FQGNSA. The V end lost 0 bases, the J end lost 5 bases, and 14 bases lay between the germline ends. The CDR3 loop spans 15 amino acids.

J is TRBJ1-3 and V is TRBV11-2; D gene uncertain. V dropped 3 bases and J dropped 0 bases, with 9 bases sitting between them. The CDR3 totals 15 residues. Germline values: CDR1 SGHAT, CDR2 FQNNGV. This chain's CDR3 is CASSFVEPSGNTIYF. For the CDR3, the DNA is TGTGCCAGCAGCTTCGTCGAACCCTCTGGAAACACCATATATTTT.

This chain uses TRBV7-9 with TRBJ2-1, with 10 bases fitting TRBD2. The length of the CDR3 is 15 residues. Germline CDR1 reads SEHNR; CDR2 reads FQNEAQ (reference sequence). V was pared by 5 bases and J by 6 bases, with 7 bases of the junction left unmatched. The chain's CDR3 is CASSTLAGALNEQFF. CDR3 DNA sequence: TGTGCCAGCAGCACCCTAGCGGGAGCCCTCAATGAGCAGTTCTTC.

V gene TRBV21-1 combines with J gene TRBJ2-7; the table's TRBD1 call for D was not verified on the DNA. TRBV21-1 constitutes a pseudogene. The CDR3 loop spans 15 amino acids. The CDR3 sequence: CASSENPGQGHEQYF. The DNA for the CDR3 is TGTGCCAGCAGCGAAAATCCGGGACAGGGCCACGAGCAGTACTTC.

The rearrangement uses TRBV19 and TRBJ2-7; 8 bases map to TRBD2. This CDR3 comprises 16 residues. The V segment lost 0 bases and the J segment 2 bases; nucleotides outside the gene matches: 6. Germline CDR1 reads LNHDA; CDR2 reads SQIVND (reference sequence). The CDR3 reads CASSIDLSGGTYEQYF. CDR3 in DNA: TGTGCCAGTAGTATAGATCTGAGCGGGGGTACCTACGAGCAGTACTTC.

A few counts support this clone. CDR3 residues: CASSRGGQPYEQYF. In DNA form, the CDR3 reads TGTGCCAGCAGCCGAGGGGGGCAGCCCTACGAGCAGTACTTC. The chain has TRBV6-5 and TRBJ2-7, with D perhaps matching TRBD1 or TRBD2 (6 bases each). Looked up from germline, CDR1 is MNHEY and CDR2 is SVGAGI. CDR3 size: 14 residues. The ends were cut back, 6 bases at V and 2 bases at J, with 14 bases in the middle.

This chain links TRBV25-1 with TRBJ2-1, with 10 nucleotides matching TRBD2. CDR1 and CDR2 (germline): MGHDK, SYGVNS. With V trimmed by 4 bases and J by 2 bases, 2 bases remained unmatched. This CDR3 comprises 15 residues. CDR3 nucleotide sequence: TGTGCCAGCAGTGCCAGCGGGAGGGCCTACAATGAGCAGTTCTTC. Its protein product is CASSASGRAYNEQFF.

The V call is TRBV9, the J call TRBJ1-2; D remains unclear. CDR3 length: 15 residues. Deletions cut 0 bases from V and 2 bases from J, with 11 bases between. Germline CDR1 reads SGDLS; CDR2 reads YYNGEE. The DNA for the CDR3 is TGTGCCAGCAGCGTAGAAGAGTCTGGAAACTATGGCTACACCTTC. This sequence encodes CASSVEESGNYGYTF.

The chain combines TRBV24-1 with TRBJ2-3, with no clear D. V was cut by 2 bases and J by 0 bases, with 11 bases left in between. CDR1 and CDR2 (germline): KGHDR, SFDVKD. This CDR3 spans 16 amino acids. CDR3 loop: CATSDYQARSTDTQYF. Written as DNA, the CDR3 is TGTGCCACCAGTGATTATCAGGCCCGAAGCACAGATACGCAGTATTTT.

Here the CDR3 reads CASSIARLATNTGELFF. The CDR3 coding sequence is TGTGCCAGTAGTATTGCGCGACTAGCGACGAACACCGGGGAGCTGTTTTTT. The rearrangement links TRBV19 to TRBJ2-2, with 8 bases lining up with TRBD2. V shed 3 bases and J 0 bases; nucleotides not matched to a gene: 6. Germline V gene data show CDR1 as LNHDA and CDR2 as SQIVND (reference sequence). The CDR3 covers 17 residues.

The gene calls are TRBV6-5 and TRBJ1-2; TRBD1 matches 8 bases. Trimming removed 5 bases from V and 7 bases from J; junction bases left unmatched: 6. Looked up from germline, CDR1 is MNHEY and CDR2 is SVGAGI. The CDR3 runs to 13 residues. Here the CDR3 reads CASSIGQGGGYTF. The DNA of the CDR3 is TGTGCCAGCAGTATCGGACAGGGCGGTGGCTACACCTTC.

The rearrangement uses TRBV28 and TRBJ2-7; the D gene is possibly TRBD2 (6 bases). CDR1 MDHEN and CDR2 SYDVKM come from the germline V gene. The CDR3 covers 16 residues. Trimming stripped 4 bases from V and 1 base from J, with 17 bases between. The CDR3 loop is CASSSTPGLRSYEQYF. The CDR3 DNA reads TGTGCCAGCAGTTCAACACCGGGACTTAGATCCTACGAGCAGTACTTC.

This clone occurred once. The gene calls are TRBV10-3 and TRBJ2-2; D possibly corresponds to TRBD1 (6 bases). Per germline, CDR1 ENHRY and CDR2 SYGVKD. This CDR3 is 15 amino acids long. V was cut by 2 bases and J by 1 base, with 8 bases left in between. CDR3 in DNA: TGTGCCATCAGTGAGAGGACAGTGAACACCGGGGAGCTGTTTTTT. Its translation is CAISERTVNTGELFF.

This sequence joins TRBV30 and TRBJ1-5, with TRBD1 identical over 8 bases. CDR1 is GTSNPN, CDR2 SVGIG, per germline (reference sequence). V shed 5 bases and J 0 bases; nucleotides not matched to a gene: 3. CDR3 length: 14 amino acids. The CDR3 DNA reads TGTGCCTGGCAACAGGGGGATAGCAATCAGCCCCAGCATTTT. Translated: CAWQQGDSNQPQHF.

The rearrangement joins TRBV18 to TRBJ2-7; no firm D call. V gave up 4 bases and J gave up 1 base, with 14 bases separating them. The CDR3 covers 15 residues. Germline V gives CDR1 KGHSH, CDR2 LQKENI. CDR3 DNA sequence: TGTGCCAGCTCACTCGTAGACCTAGGATCCTACGAGCAGTACTTC. This codes for CASSLVDLGSYEQYF. Full variable domain (outside the CDR3, taken from reference TRBV18 and TRBJ2-7): NAGVMQNPRHLVRRRGQEARLRCSPMKGHSHVYWYRQLPEEGLKFMVYLQKENIIDESGMPKERFSAEFPKEGPSILRIQQVVRGDSAAYFCASSLVDLGSYEQYFGPGTRLTVT.